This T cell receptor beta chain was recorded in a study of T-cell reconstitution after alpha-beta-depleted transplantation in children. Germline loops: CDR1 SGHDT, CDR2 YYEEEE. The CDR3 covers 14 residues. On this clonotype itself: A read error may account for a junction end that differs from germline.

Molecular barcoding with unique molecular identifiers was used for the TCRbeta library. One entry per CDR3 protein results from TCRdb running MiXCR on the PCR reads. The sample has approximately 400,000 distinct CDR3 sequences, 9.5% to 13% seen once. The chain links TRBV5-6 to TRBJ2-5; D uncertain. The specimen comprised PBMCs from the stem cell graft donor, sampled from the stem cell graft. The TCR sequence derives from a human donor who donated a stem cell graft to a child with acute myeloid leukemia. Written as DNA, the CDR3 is TGTGCCATCAGCTTGGCCAACTTTCAAGAGACCCAGTACTTC. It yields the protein CAISLANFQETQYF.